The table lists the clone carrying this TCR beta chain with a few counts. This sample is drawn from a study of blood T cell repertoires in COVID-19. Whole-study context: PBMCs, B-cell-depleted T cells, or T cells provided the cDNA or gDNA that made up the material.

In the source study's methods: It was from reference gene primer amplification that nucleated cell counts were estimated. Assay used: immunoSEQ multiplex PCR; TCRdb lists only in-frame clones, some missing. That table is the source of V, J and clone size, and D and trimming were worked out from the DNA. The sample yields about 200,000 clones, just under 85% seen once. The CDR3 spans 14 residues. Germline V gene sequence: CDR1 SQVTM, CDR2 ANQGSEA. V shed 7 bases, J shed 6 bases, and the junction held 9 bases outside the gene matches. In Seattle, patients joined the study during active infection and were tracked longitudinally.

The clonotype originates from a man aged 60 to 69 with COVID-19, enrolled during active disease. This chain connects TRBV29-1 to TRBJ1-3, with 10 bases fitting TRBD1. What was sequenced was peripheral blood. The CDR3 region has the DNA TGCAGCGCGACGGGACAGGGGCGTCTAAACACCATATATTTT. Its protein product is CSATGQGRLNTIYF.